A selection of T cell receptor beta chains follows, all from one sample in a study of preoperative IRX-2 immunotherapy in early breast cancer. Clones were read by immunoSEQ multiplex PCR, and TCRdb kept only the in-frame ones, dropping some. Of 3,500 or so clones in the sample, 65% to 70% were seen once. The material was tumor tissue, obtained after IRX-2 immunotherapy. The receptors here all came from a human donor with breast cancer. Both conserved end residues are part of each CDR3. A D gene is named only where the DNA matches it firmly. Size is stated for part of the rows, as once, few or many counts, or as a class when the clone is expanded.

-,TRBJ2-3,TRBV6-8,-,TGTGCCATCAGCCCCCCGGGGGAGGGCACAGATACGCAGTATTTT,CAISPPGEGTDTQYF
TRBD1,TRBJ2-7,TRBV28,-,TGTGCCAGCAGTTTAAGGTTCGGGACAGGGGCTTCCTCCGAGCAGTACTTC,CASSLRFGTGASSEQYF
-,TRBJ2-7,TRBV6-8,-,TGTGCCAGCAGCTCGACAGAGAAGGGCTACGAGCAGTACTTC,CASSSTEKGYEQYF
-,TRBJ2-1,TRBV6-8,-,TGTGCCAGCAGGCGGGACAGCCAGCCTTACAATGAGCAGTTCTTC,CASRRDSQPYNEQFF
TRBD1,TRBJ2-3,TRBV6-8,-,TGTGCCAGCAGTTTGACAGGGGCCCTCCCAGATACGCAGTATTTT,CASSLTGALPDTQYF
TRBD2,TRBJ2-1,TRBV28,once,TGTGCCAGCAAGGGACTAGCTCTCTACAATGAGCAGTTCTTC,CASKGLALYNEQFF
-,TRBJ1-1,TRBV5-1,-,TGCGCCAGCCGCCTGATGGGCCCGAACACTGAAGCTTTCTTT,CASRLMGPNTEAFF
-,TRBJ2-3,TRBV6-4,-,TGTGCCAGCAGTTACTCACCGGGAGTGGCAGATACGCAGTATTTT,CASSYSPGVADTQYF
TRBD2,TRBJ2-1,TRBV6-8,-,TGTGCCAGCAGTTACCAACCTAGCGGGGGTCTGAATGAGCAGTTCTTC,CASSYQPSGGLNEQFF
-,TRBJ2-3,TRBV6-8,-,TGTGCCAGCAGTTACTCGGGGTACGGCACAGATACGCAGTATTTT,CASSYSGYGTDTQYF
TRBD2,TRBJ2-2,TRBV6-8,few,TGTGCCAGCACCACTGGGGGAGGGCCAAAAGGGGAGCTGTTTTTT,CASTTGGGPKGELFF
-,TRBJ1-5,TRBV23-1,few,TGCGCCAGCAAAGGATTGGGCAGGGGAAGGGTAAACGAGGGTCAGCCCCAGCATTTT,CASKGLGRGRVNEGQPQHF
TRBD2,TRBJ2-5,TRBV19,once,TGTGCCAGTAGTGGGGGAGGGACCAACCAAGAGACCCAGTACTTC,CASSGGGTNQETQYF
-,TRBJ2-2,TRBV7-1,-,TGTGCCAGCAGCTTACCAGTGAGCCGGAACACCGGGGAGCTGTTTTTT,CASSLPVSRNTGELFF
-,TRBJ2-1,TRBV11-3,once,TGTGCCAGCAGCTTGTGGGGTTCCTACAATGAGCAGTTCTTC,CASSLWGSYNEQFF
-,TRBJ2-7,TRBV6-7,-,TGTGCCAGCAGTCCCAATCACGGGAGCGTCCACGAGCAGTACTTC,CASSPNHGSVHEQYF
TRBD2,TRBJ2-7,TRBV6-8,few,TGTGCCAGCACGCCTTTGACTAGCGGGAGTTTGGGCGAGCAGTACTTC,CASTPLTSGSLGEQYF
TRBD1,TRBJ2-7,TRBV7-1,-,TGTGCCAGCAGCCAAGGACAGGTGGCCTTTGAGCAGTACTTC,CASSQGQVAFEQYF
TRBD1,TRBJ1-2,TRBV18,-,TGTGCCAGCTCACAGGGACAGATGCGAGGCTACACCTTC,CASSQGQMRGYTF
-,TRBJ2-1,TRBV22-1,-,TGTGCCAGCAGTGACTTGGGAGCGGTGAGCTCCTACAATGAGCAGTTCTTC,CASSDLGAVSSYNEQFF
-,TRBJ1-5,TRBV14,-,TGTGCCAGCAGCCAAGCCGGCCGGCAGCCCCAGCATTTT,CASSQAGRQPQHF
-,TRBJ2-3,TRBV29-1,-,TGCAGCGTTGAAGGGAACCGGGCCCAAGGGGGCACAGATACGCAGTATTTT,CSVEGNRAQGGTDTQYF
TRBD2,TRBJ2-1,TRBV6-8,-,TGTGCCAGCAGCCTCCCCTCCGGGAGGAACTACAATGAGCAGTTCTTC,CASSLPSGRNYNEQFF
TRBD1,TRBJ2-3,TRBV5-1,-,TGCGCCAGCAGTCGACAGGGATTGAGGGATACGCAGTATTTT,CASSRQGLRDTQYF
-,TRBJ2-2,TRBV5-1,-,TGCGCCAGCAGCTTCTACAACTCGAACACCGGGGAGCTGTTTTTT,CASSFYNSNTGELFF
-,TRBJ1-1,TRBV7-7,-,TGTGCCAGCAGCTCGAGCGGCGGCCCCGATCGGGCTTTCTTT,CASSSSGGPDRAFF
TRBD2,TRBJ2-1,TRBV18,few,TGTGCCAGCTCACCTCGGGCCACTAGCGGCAATGAGCAGTTCTTC,CASSPRATSGNEQFF
-,TRBJ1-2,TRBV18,-,TGTGCCAGCTCGCCTCACCCCGACAGCCCCTATGGCTACACCTTC,CASSPHPDSPYGYTF
-,TRBJ2-7,TRBV11-3,few,TGTGCCAGCAGCTTCCAACAGGGATTCTACGAGCAGTACTTC,CASSFQQGFYEQYF
-,TRBJ1-1,TRBV30,few,TGTGCCTGGAGAATTGGGGATCATACGAACACTGAAGCTTTCTTT,CAWRIGDHTNTEAFF
TRBD2,TRBJ2-1,TRBV6-8,-,TGTGCCAGCAGTTACGGGACTTATCAGGGCGGGAGTTCTTACAATGAGCAGTTCTTC,CASSYGTYQGGSSYNEQFF
-,TRBJ1-3,TRBV23-1,once,TGCGCCAGCAGTCTCGCCACTGGAAACACCATATATTTT,CASSLATGNTIYF
TRBD1,TRBJ2-7,TRBV28,-,TGTGCCAGCAGTTTATTAGGGACAGGGGGCCGCGAGCAGTACTTC,CASSLLGTGGREQYF
TRBD2,TRBJ2-7,TRBV10-2,-,TGCGCCAATGGACCGACTAGCGGATACTACGAGCAGTACTTC,CANGPTSGYYEQYF
TRBD2,TRBJ2-1,TRBV28,-,TGTGCCAGCAGTTCGCCCCGGTCTAGCGGCTACAATGAGCAGTTCTTC,CASSSPRSSGYNEQFF
TRBD1,TRBJ2-7,TRBV5-1,-,TGCGCCAGCAGCGATGGGACAGGGGCCGACTACGAGCAGTACTTC,CASSDGTGADYEQYF
-,TRBJ1-4,TRBV19,-,TGTGCCAGTAGTATACTGGGCGCAACTAATGAAAAACTGTTTTTT,CASSILGATNEKLFF
TRBD1,TRBJ2-7,TRBV18,-,TGTGCCAGCTCACCAGGCGGACAGGGGGGTCTCGAGCAGTACTTC,CASSPGGQGGLEQYF
-,TRBJ1-1,TRBV11-3,-,TGTGCCAGCAGCTTGGGAAGGGGAGGGACTGAAGCTTTCTTT,CASSLGRGGTEAFF
-,TRBJ2-7,TRBV19,once,TGTGCCAGTAAAGGTCGTCCCCAGGGGTCGTACGAGCAGTACTTC,CASKGRPQGSYEQYF
TRBD1,TRBJ2-7,TRBV19,-,TGTGCCAGTAGTCCCCGACAGGGATACGAGCAGTACTTC,CASSPRQGYEQYF
TRBD2,TRBJ2-5,TRBV6-8,-,TGTGCCAGCAGCACCCATCGGACTAGCGGGATTGAGACCCAGTACTTC,CASSTHRTSGIETQYF
-,TRBJ1-5,TRBV9,-,TGTGCCAGCAGTGAAGCGAGTTGGATGATAGGTCAGCCCCAGCATTTT,CASSEASWMIGQPQHF
-,TRBJ2-7,TRBV4-1,-,TGCGCCAGCAGCCACCTAGGGGATCGGACCTACGAGCAGTACTTC,CASSHLGDRTYEQYF
-,TRBJ2-1,TRBV28,-,TGTGCCAGCAGTCTAATTTTGTACTCAAACAATGAGCAGTTCTTC,CASSLILYSNNEQFF
-,TRBJ2-1,TRBV7-1,-,TGTGCCAGCAGCCGCGCAGGGAGCAATGAGCAGTTCTTC,CASSRAGSNEQFF
-,TRBJ2-1,TRBV6-8,few,TGTGCCAGCAGTTACGGGGACCCGTTGGGTGAGCAGTTCTTC,CASSYGDPLGEQFF
TRBD1,TRBJ1-2,TRBV6-8,-,TGTGCCAGCAGTTTTAAGGACAGGACCTATGGCTACACCTTC,CASSFKDRTYGYTF
-,TRBJ2-3,TRBV23-1,-,TGCGCCAGCAGCTTCGGCAGTAGCACAGATACGCAGTATTTT,CASSFGSSTDTQYF
TRBD2,TRBJ2-1,TRBV6-8,-,TGTGCCAGCCGCCAGGGAGGACTAGCGGCAAACAATGAGCAGTTCTTC,CASRQGGLAANNEQFF
TRBD1,TRBJ2-7,TRBV11-3,-,TGTGCCAGCAGCCTAGATAGGGCAGGGGGCGTCTACGAGCAGTACTTC,CASSLDRAGGVYEQYF
TRBD1,TRBJ2-7,TRBV6-8,-,TGTGCCAGCAGTCGGGACAGCAAGCTGACCTACGAGCAGTACTTC,CASSRDSKLTYEQYF